This TCR beta chain was sequenced for a study of shared clonotypes between healthy human individuals. Overall study results and limits: Across a handful of donors, naive CD4 shared roughly 5%, naive CD8 under 4%, memory CD4 approximately 2.5%, memory CD8 about 0.4%.

The CDR3 consists of 16 residues. CDR1 SEHNR and CDR2 FQNEAQ come from the germline V gene (reference sequence). The germline V and J ends were trimmed by 2 bases and 2 bases, with 16 bases remaining between them. Each subset's genomic DNA was shared equally among a number of immunoSEQ plates. The sorted-subset replicate PCRs were given 200 ng DNA, which is some 29,000 T cell genomes. Clones were sequenced by immunoSEQ multiplex PCR, and TCRdb holds only the in-frame ones, with some missing. In the table there are roughly 2.1 million clones, about 92% of which are singletons. A remark on this clone: Its antigen is unknown.

Naive-designated CD8 cells lacked CD45RO, were positively enriched for CCR7, and omitted terminally differentiated effector memory CD45RA+ cells. The TCR was taken from a man in his late teens or twenties in good health. Some clones in this sample may be carry-over from other donors' samples. This chain joins TRBV7-9 and TRBJ2-7; D is uncertain. Sequenced material: naive CD8+ T cells from PBMCs. CDR3 loop: CASSLSGSAETYEQYF. The CDR3 coding sequence is TGTGCCAGCAGCTTATCCGGGTCCGCAGAGACCTACGAGCAGTACTTC. The full variable domain, its missing parts supplied by reference TRBV7-9 and TRBJ2-7, is DTGVSQNPRHKITKRGQNVTFRCDPISEHNRLYWYRQTLGQGPEFLTYFQNEAQLEKSRLLSDRFSAERPKGSFSTLEIQRTEQGDSAMYLCASSLSGSAETYEQYFGPGTRLTVT.